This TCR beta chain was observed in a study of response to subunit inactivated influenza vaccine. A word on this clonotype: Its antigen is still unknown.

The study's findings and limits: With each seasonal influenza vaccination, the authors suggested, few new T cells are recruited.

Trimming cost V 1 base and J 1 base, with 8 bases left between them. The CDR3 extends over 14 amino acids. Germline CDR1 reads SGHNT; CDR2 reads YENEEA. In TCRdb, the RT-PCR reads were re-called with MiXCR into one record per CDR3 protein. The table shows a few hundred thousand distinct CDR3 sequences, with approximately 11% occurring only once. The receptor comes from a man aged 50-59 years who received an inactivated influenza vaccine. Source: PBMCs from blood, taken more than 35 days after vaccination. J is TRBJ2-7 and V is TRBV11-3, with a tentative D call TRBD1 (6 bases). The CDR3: CASSLGDTSYEQYF. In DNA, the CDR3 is TGTGCCAGCAGCTTAGGGGACACGTCCTACGAGCAGTACTTC.